This TCR beta chain was sequenced in a study of metastatic and nonmetastatic thyroid tumors. Study overall: Thyroid patients, malignant and benign, had repertoires compared across blood and tumor or nodule tissue. Overall study findings and caveats: Reports indicated that malignant thyroid tumors showed significantly higher TCR beta diversity than benign nodules did, in blood and tumor.

Not a single patient had been given any form of treatment at any point before undergoing thyroid surgery. The germline V gene has CDR1 LGHDT and CDR2 YNNKEL (reference sequence). The CDR3 is 14 amino acids. The V segment lost 4 bases and the J segment 5 bases; nucleotides outside the gene matches: 8. How the authors handled the data: Using the CDR3 differences seen across clinicopathological groups, the authors built a distant-metastasis classifier for papillary thyroid cancer, which was meant to discriminate distant-metastatic patients. TCRdb re-clonotyped the PCR reads via MiXCR. TCRdb's processing, not the study's, gives the V and J calls here. The table lists about 13,000 clones, 26% of them singletons. This clone is labeled medium-sized. What it binds is unknown.

This chain uses TRBV3-1 with TRBJ2-7; 7 bases are shared with TRBD1. What was sequenced was tumor tissue. The source is a female donor with papillary thyroid cancer or a benign thyroid nodule (not recorded which). Some clones in this sample may be carry-over from other donors' samples. Here the CDR3 reads CASSPTDRLHEQYF. CDR3 coding DNA: TGTGCCAGCAGCCCCACGGACAGGCTCCACGAGCAGTACTTC.